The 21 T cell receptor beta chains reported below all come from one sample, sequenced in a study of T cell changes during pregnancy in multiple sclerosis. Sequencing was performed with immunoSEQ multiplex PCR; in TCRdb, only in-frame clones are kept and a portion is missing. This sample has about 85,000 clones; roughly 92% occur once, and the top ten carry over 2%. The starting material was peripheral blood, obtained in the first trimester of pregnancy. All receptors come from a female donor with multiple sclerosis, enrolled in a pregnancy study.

CDR3 residues: CASKKETSGSNEQFF. The CDR3 DNA sequence: TGTGCCAGCAAGAAAGAGACTAGCGGGAGCAATGAGCAGTTCTTC. This chain connects TRBV6-5 to TRBJ2-1, with 12 positions matching TRBD2. The CDR3 has 15 amino acids. CDR1 and CDR2 (germline): MNHEY, SVGAGI. V was pared by 7 bases and J by 6 bases, with 7 bases of the junction left unmatched.

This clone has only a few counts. The CDR3 nucleotides are TGTGCCAGCAGCTTAGCTGCGCAAGGGGAGCTGTTTTTT. This codes for CASSLAAQGELFF. The chain couples TRBV7-9 to TRBJ2-2, with no clear D. Germline V gives CDR1 SEHNR, CDR2 FQNEAQ (reference sequence). CDR3 length: 13 amino acids. The V end was cut by 0 bases, the J end by 8 bases, with 7 bases between.

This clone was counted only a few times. The CDR3 reads CASSQSPPGTGGYTF. CDR3 nucleotide sequence: TGTGCCAGCAGCCAGAGCCCGCCAGGAACGGGAGGCTACACCTTC. The chain recombines TRBV11-1 with TRBJ1-2; D gene unclear. The CDR3 sequence is 15 residues long. V was shortened by 5 bases and J by 8 bases, with 21 bases between the two germline ends. Germline V gene data show CDR1 as SGHAT and CDR2 as FQDESV (reference sequence).

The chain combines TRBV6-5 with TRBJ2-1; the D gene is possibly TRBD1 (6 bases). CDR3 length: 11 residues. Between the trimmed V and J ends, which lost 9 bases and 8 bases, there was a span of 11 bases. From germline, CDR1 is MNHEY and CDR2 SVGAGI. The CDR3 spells CASSNRDEQFF. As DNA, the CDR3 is TGTGCCAGTAGCAACAGGGATGAGCAGTTCTTC.

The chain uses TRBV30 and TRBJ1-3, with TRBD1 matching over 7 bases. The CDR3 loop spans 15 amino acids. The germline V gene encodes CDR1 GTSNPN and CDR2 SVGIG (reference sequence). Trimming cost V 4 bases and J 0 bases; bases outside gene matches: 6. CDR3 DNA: TGTGCCTGGACTGACAGGGCCTCCTCTGGAAACACCATATATTTT. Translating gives CAWTDRASSGNTIYF.

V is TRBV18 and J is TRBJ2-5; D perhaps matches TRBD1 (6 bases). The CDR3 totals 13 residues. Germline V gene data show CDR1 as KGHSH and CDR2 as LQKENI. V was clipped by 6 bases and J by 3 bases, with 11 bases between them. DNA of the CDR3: TGTGCCAGCTCGCCGGGACAAGAAGAGACCCAGTACTTC. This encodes CASSPGQEETQYF.

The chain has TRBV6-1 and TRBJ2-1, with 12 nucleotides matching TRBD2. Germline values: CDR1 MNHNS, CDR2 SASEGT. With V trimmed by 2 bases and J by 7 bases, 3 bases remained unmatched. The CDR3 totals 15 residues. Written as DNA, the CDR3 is TGTGCCAGCAGTGAATCGACTAGCGGGGGTAATGAGCAGTTCTTC. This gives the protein CASSESTSGGNEQFF.

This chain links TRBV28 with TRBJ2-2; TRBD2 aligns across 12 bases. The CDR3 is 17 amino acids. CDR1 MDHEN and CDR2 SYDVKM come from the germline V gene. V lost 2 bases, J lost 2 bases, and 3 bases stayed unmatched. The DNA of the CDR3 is TGTGCCAGCAGTTTAGGACTAGCGGGAAGAAACACCGGGGAGCTGTTTTTT. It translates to CASSLGLAGRNTGELFF.

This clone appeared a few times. The CDR3 protein is CASSLHSGGSSYEQYF. The CDR3 coding sequence is TGTGCCAGCAGCTTACATAGCGGGGGATCGTCCTACGAGCAGTACTTC. The chain has TRBV7-9 and TRBJ2-7, with 9 positions matching TRBD2. The germline gives CDR1 SEHNR, CDR2 FQNEAQ (reference sequence). J was trimmed by 1 base and V by 2 bases; bases with no gene match: 6. This CDR3 comprises 16 residues.

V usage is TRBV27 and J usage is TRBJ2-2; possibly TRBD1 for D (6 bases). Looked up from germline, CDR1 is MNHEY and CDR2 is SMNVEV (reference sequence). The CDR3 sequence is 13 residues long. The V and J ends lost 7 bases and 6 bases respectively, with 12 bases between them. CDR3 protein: CASNSGAAGELFF. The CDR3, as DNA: TGTGCCAGCAATTCAGGGGCGGCCGGGGAGCTGTTTTTT.

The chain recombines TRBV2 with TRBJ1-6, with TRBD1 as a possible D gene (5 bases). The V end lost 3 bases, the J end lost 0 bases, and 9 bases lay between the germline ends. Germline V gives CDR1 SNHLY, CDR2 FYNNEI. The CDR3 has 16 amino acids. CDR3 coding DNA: TGTGCCAGCAGTGAGTACAGGAGCTCCTATAATTCACCCCTCCACTTT. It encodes CASSEYRSSYNSPLHF.

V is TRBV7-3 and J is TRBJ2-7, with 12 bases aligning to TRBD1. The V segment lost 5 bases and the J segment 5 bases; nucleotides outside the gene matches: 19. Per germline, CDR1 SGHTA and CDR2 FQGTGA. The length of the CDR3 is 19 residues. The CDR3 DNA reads TGTGCCAGCAGCGGACCGACCGACCGGGACAGGGGGCTAGGTGACGAGCAGTACTTC. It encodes CASSGPTDRDRGLGDEQYF.

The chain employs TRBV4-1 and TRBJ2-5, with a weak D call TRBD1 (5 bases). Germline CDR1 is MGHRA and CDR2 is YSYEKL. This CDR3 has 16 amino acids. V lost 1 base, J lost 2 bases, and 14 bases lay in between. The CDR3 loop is CASSQVQSAGQETQYF. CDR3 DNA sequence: TGCGCCAGCAGCCAAGTCCAGTCAGCAGGGCAAGAGACCCAGTACTTC.

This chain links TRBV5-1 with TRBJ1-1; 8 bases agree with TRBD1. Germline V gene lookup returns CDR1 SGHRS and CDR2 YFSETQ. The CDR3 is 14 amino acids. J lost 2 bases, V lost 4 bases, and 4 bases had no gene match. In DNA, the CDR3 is TGCGCCAGCAGCCAGACAGGGGACAACACTGAAGCTTTCTTT. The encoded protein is CASSQTGDNTEAFF.

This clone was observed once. The CDR3 bases are TGTGCCAGTACCCGGGACAGGGGTTATCAGCCCCAGCATTTT. It codes for CASTRDRGYQPQHF. The chain carries TRBV19 and TRBJ1-5, with 10 bases fitting TRBD1. The CDR3 consists of 14 residues. V gave up 7 bases and J gave up 5 bases; unmatched junction bases: 5. Per germline, CDR1 LNHDA and CDR2 SQIVND (reference sequence).

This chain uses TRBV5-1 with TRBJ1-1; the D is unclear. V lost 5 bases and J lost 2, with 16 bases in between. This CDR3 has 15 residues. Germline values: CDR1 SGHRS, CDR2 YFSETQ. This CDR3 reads CASREVVYHNTEAFF. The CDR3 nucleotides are TGCGCCAGCAGGGAGGTAGTGTATCACAACACTGAAGCTTTCTTT.

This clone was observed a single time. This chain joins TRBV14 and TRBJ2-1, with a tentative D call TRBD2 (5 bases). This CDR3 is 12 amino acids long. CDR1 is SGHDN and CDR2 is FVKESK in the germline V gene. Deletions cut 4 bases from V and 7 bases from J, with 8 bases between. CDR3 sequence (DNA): TGTGCCAGCAGCCCAGGCGGGAATGAGCAGTTCTTC. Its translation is CASSPGGNEQFF. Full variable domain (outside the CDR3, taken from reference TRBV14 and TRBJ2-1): EAGVTQFPSHSVIEKGQTVTLRCDPISGHDNLYWYRRVMGKEIKFLLHFVKESKQDESGMPNNRFLAERTGGTYSTLKVQPAELEDSGVYFCASSPGGNEQFFGPGTRLTVL.

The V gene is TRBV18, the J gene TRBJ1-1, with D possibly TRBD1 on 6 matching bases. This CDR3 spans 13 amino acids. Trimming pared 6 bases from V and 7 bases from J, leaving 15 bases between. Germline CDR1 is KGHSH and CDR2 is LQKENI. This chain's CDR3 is CASSVTGLDEAFF. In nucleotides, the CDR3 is TGTGCCAGCTCTGTCACAGGGTTGGATGAAGCTTTCTTT.

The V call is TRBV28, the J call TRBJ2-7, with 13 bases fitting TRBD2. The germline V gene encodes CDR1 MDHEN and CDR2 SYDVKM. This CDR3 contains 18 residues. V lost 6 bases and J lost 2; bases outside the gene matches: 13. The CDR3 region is CASSHLPRTSGSPYEQYF. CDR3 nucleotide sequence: TGTGCCAGCAGCCACCTTCCTAGGACTAGCGGGAGCCCCTACGAGCAGTACTTC.

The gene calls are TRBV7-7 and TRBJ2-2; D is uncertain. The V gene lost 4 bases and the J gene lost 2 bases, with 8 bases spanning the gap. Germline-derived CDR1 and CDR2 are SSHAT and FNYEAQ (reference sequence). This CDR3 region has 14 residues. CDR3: CASSSSDNTGELFF. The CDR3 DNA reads TGTGCCAGCAGCTCCTCAGATAACACCGGGGAGCTGTTTTTT.

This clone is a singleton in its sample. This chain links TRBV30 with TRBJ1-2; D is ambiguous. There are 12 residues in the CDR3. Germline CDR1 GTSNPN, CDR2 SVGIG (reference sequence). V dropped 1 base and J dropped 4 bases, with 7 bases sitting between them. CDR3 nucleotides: TGTGCCTGGAGTGGACGGGGCTATGGCTACACCTTC. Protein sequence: CAWSGRGYGYTF.